These 19 T cell receptor beta chains were all obtained from the same sample, sequenced in a study of blood T cell repertoires in COVID-19. Data came from immunoSEQ multiplex PCR; TCRdb stores just in-frame clones and leaves some out. Seen here are approximately 260,000 clones, 70% to 90% observed once, and the top ten hold 2% to 2.5%. Sequenced: peripheral blood. The receptors were gathered from a woman in her 40s who had recovered from COVID-19.

The chain combines TRBV28 with TRBJ1-4; a weak D match, TRBD1 (6 bases). V was clipped by 7 bases and J by 8 bases, with 14 bases between them. The CDR3 spans 13 residues. Germline V gives CDR1 MDHEN, CDR2 SYDVKM. The CDR3 sequence: CASTLWGHEKLFF. The CDR3 DNA sequence: TGTGCCAGCACCCTGTGGGGGCACGAAAAACTGTTTTTT.

Here the CDR3 reads CAWSVRGRAVGELFF. CDR3 DNA: TGTGCCTGGAGTGTAAGGGGGAGGGCCGTCGGGGAGCTGTTTTTT. This sequence joins TRBV30 and TRBJ2-2; tentative D call: TRBD2 (7 bases). The V and J ends lost 0 bases and 7 bases respectively, with 15 bases between them. The CDR3 loop spans 15 amino acids. Germline V gene lookup returns CDR1 GTSNPN and CDR2 SVGIG (reference sequence).

The J gene is TRBJ2-7, the V gene TRBV25-1, with D perhaps matching TRBD2 (6 bases). Germline-derived CDR1 and CDR2 are MGHDK and SYGVNS. This CDR3 region has 14 residues. Trimming removed 3 bases at V and 0 bases at J, with 9 bases between. The CDR3 spells CASSELGGSYEQYF. The CDR3 nucleotides read TGTGCCAGCAGTGAGTTGGGGGGCTCCTACGAGCAGTACTTC.

The chain joins TRBV10-3 to TRBJ2-1; 8 positions match TRBD1. With V trimmed by 2 bases and J by 2 bases, 8 bases remained unmatched. Germline assignment: CDR1 ENHRY and CDR2 SYGVKD. The CDR3 contains 17 residues. The CDR3 protein is CAISEASPGQAYNEQFF. For the CDR3, the DNA is TGTGCCATCAGTGAGGCCTCGCCGGGACAGGCCTACAATGAGCAGTTCTTC.

The chain couples TRBV11-3 to TRBJ2-3, with a possible D match to TRBD2 (5 bases). V lost 1 base and J lost 6, with 11 bases in between. Germline values: CDR1 SGHNT, CDR2 YENEEA. The CDR3 covers 14 residues. CDR3 in DNA: TGTGCCAGCAGCTTAGCAGTTTCGGGGGATACGCAGTATTTT. Residues: CASSLAVSGDTQYF. Drawing the rest from reference TRBV11-3 and TRBJ2-3, the complete variable domain is EAGVVQSPRYKIIEKKQPVAFWCNPISGHNTLYWYLQNLGQGPELLIRYENEEAVDDSQLPKDRFSAERLKGVDSTLKIQPAELGDSAVYLCASSLAVSGDTQYFGPGTRLTVL.

This clone was detected only once. The chain carries TRBV15 and TRBJ2-3; the match to TRBD2 covers 9 bases. The trim removed 0 bases at V and 2 bases at J, leaving 12 bases unmatched. Germline CDR1 LNHNV, CDR2 YYDKDF (reference sequence). This CDR3 spans 19 amino acids. In DNA, the CDR3 is TGTGCCACCAGCAGAGATCTTTTTCGAGGACTAGCGATCACAGATACGCAGTATTTT. This encodes CATSRDLFRGLAITDTQYF.

Concerning this clone: This sample also contains other DNA sequences that code for the same CDR3. V is TRBV18 and J is TRBJ1-5; D not resolved. Germline CDR1 reads KGHSH; CDR2 reads LQKENI. Trimming removed 3 bases from V and 2 bases from J, with 8 bases in between. CDR3 length: 14 amino acids. The CDR3 region has the DNA TGTGCCAGCTCACCGGTCGGAGGCAATCAGCCCCAGCATTTT. It specifies CASSPVGGNQPQHF.

This clone was counted only a few times. This sequence joins TRBV5-1 and TRBJ2-1, with 10 nucleotides matching TRBD2. CDR1 SGHRS and CDR2 YFSETQ come from the germline V gene. Unmatched junction bases numbered 4, after V lost 0 bases and J lost 4 bases. This CDR3 is 16 amino acids long. The CDR3 sequence is CASSLAGTSAYNEQFF. In DNA form, the CDR3 reads TGCGCCAGCAGCTTGGCCGGGACTAGCGCTTACAATGAGCAGTTCTTC.

Within the sample, this clone is medium-sized. V and J are TRBV7-6 and TRBJ2-7, with D maybe TRBD2 (5 bases). The CDR3 runs 14 residues. Trimming pared 5 bases from V and 3 bases from J, leaving 14 bases between. The germline CDR1 and CDR2 sequences are SGHVS and FNYEAQ. CDR3 region: CASSAAGEGYEQYF. CDR3 DNA: TGTGCCAGCAGCGCGGCCGGGGAAGGCTACGAGCAGTACTTC.

The chain has TRBV11-2 and TRBJ1-2, with D possibly being TRBD1 (5 bases). The germline V gene encodes CDR1 SGHAT and CDR2 FQNNGV. V was clipped by 4 bases and J by 4 bases, with 19 bases between them. The length of the CDR3 is 16 residues. The CDR3 region is CASSWGDAQGVYGYTF. The CDR3 bases are TGTGCCAGCAGCTGGGGCGACGCGCAGGGCGTCTATGGCTACACCTTC.

This chain connects TRBV5-1 to TRBJ2-7; 7 nucleotides align to TRBD1. From germline, CDR1 is SGHRS and CDR2 YFSETQ. Trimming removed 4 bases from V and 4 bases from J; junction bases left unmatched: 11. This CDR3 spans 15 amino acids. CDR3 in amino acids: CASSLPDRDRYEQYF. For the CDR3, the DNA is TGCGCCAGCAGCCTACCCGACAGGGATCGGTACGAGCAGTACTTC.

In nucleotides, the CDR3 is TGTGCCAGCAGCTTAGCTGGGGCTAGCACAGATACGCAGTATTTT. Amino acid sequence: CASSLAGASTDTQYF. This sequence joins TRBV7-2 and TRBJ2-3, with D perhaps TRBD1 (5 bases). Germline lookup yields CDR1 SGHTA and CDR2 FQGNSA. CDR3 length equals 15 residues. Trimming took off 0 bases at V and 0 bases at J, with 7 bases between the two ends.

V gene TRBV7-9 combines with J gene TRBJ2-1; 12 nucleotides match TRBD2. This CDR3 has 16 amino acids. V lost 3 bases to trimming and J lost 4 bases; unmatched junction nucleotides: 4. Germline V gives CDR1 SEHNR, CDR2 FQNEAQ (reference sequence). CDR3 sequence reads: CASSLEGTSGYNEQFF. The CDR3 DNA is TGTGCCAGCAGCTTGGAGGGGACTAGCGGGTACAATGAGCAGTTCTTC.

The table lists this clone with a few counts. This chain joins TRBV3-1 (or the pseudogene TRBV3-2) and TRBJ1-3; 9 nucleotides line up with TRBD1. V shed 0 bases, J shed 8 bases, and the junction held 11 bases outside the gene matches. Germline values: CDR1 LGHDT, CDR2 YNNKEL (reference sequence). This CDR3 is 17 amino acids long. This CDR3 is CASSQDRPGQGRHTIYF. DNA for the CDR3: TGTGCCAGCAGCCAAGATCGCCCGGGACAGGGTAGGCACACCATATATTTT.

V and J are TRBV5-1 and TRBJ2-2; TRBD2 agrees at 7 bases. CDR3 length: 15 residues. The germline V gene encodes CDR1 SGHRS and CDR2 YFSETQ. The V gene end was trimmed by 1 base and the J gene end by 3 bases; junction bases not matched to a gene: 3. The chain's CDR3 is CASSLFAGDTGELFF. CDR3 DNA sequence: TGCGCCAGCAGCTTGTTTGCGGGGGACACCGGGGAGCTGTTTTTT.

The chain recombines TRBV19 with TRBJ1-6, with 7 bases identical to TRBD1. The ends lost 1 base at V and 7 bases at J; junction bases unmatched: 4. This CDR3 comprises 15 residues. Per the germline V gene, CDR1 is LNHDA and CDR2 is SQIVND (reference sequence). CDR3 sequence reads: CASSIGGGVNSPLHF. The CDR3 DNA sequence: TGTGCCAGTAGTATAGGAGGGGGCGTGAATTCACCCCTCCACTTT.

The chain links TRBV9 to TRBJ1-2; the D gene is possibly TRBD1 (5 bases). The V end lost 3 bases, the J end lost 4 bases, and 10 bases lay between the germline ends. The CDR3 has 13 residues. Germline-derived CDR1 and CDR2 are SGDLS and YYNGEE. The CDR3 DNA sequence: TGTGCCAGCAGCGATGACAGCTCCTATGGCTACACCTTC. Translation: CASSDDSSYGYTF.

This chain joins TRBV5-1 and TRBJ1-3, with D possibly TRBD1 on 6 matching bases. This CDR3 is built from 16 residues. Germline V gives CDR1 SGHRS, CDR2 YFSETQ. Trimming removed 0 bases from V and 0 bases from J, with 10 bases in between. CDR3 bases: TGCGCCAGCAGCTTGGAAGGGGGTAGCTCTGGAAACACCATATATTTT. As protein: CASSLEGGSSGNTIYF. Drawing the rest from reference TRBV5-1 and TRBJ1-3, the complete variable domain is KAGVTQTPRYLIKTRGQQVTLSCSPISGHRSVSWYQQTPGQGLQFLFEYFSETQRNKGNFPGRFSGRQFSNSRSEMNVSTLELGDSALYLCASSLEGGSSGNTIYFGEGSWLTVV.

The rearrangement uses TRBV27 and TRBJ2-2, with D possibly TRBD2 on 7 matching bases. Germline CDR1 is MNHEY and CDR2 is SMNVEV (reference sequence). This CDR3 has 17 amino acids. The V end lost 3 bases, the J end lost 1 base, and 15 bases lay between the germline ends. The DNA for the CDR3 is TGTGCCAGCAGTTTGGGGGGCGGGGGAGGGAACACCGGGGAGCTGTTTTTT. This translates into CASSLGGGGGNTGELFF.